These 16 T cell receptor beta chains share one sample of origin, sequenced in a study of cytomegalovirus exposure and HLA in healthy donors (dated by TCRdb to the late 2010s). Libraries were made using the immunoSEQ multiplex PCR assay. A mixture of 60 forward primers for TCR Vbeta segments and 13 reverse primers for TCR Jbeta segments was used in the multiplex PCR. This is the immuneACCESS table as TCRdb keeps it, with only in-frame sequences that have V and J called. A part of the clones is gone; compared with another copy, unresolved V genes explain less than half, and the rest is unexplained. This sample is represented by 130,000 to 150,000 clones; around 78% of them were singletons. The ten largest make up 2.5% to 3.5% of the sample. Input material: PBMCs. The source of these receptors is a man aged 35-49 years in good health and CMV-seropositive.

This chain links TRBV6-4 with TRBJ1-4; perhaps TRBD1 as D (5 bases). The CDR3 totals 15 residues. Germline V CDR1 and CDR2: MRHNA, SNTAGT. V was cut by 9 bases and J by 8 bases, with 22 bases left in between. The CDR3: CARNSLWGQREKLFF. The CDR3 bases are TGTGCCAGGAACTCCCTATGGGGCCAAAGAGAAAAACTGTTTTTT.

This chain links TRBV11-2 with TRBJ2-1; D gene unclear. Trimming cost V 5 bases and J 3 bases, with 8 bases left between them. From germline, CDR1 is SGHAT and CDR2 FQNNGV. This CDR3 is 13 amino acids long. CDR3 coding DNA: TGTGCCAGCAGCCCCAACTACTACAATGAGCAGTTCTTC. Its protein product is CASSPNYYNEQFF.

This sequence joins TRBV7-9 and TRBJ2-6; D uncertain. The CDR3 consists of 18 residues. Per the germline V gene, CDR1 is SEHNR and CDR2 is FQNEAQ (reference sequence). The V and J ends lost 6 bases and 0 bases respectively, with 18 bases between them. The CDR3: CASSQTPRQSSGANVLTF. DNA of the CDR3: TGTGCCAGCAGTCAAACCCCGCGGCAGAGCTCTGGGGCCAACGTCCTGACTTTC.

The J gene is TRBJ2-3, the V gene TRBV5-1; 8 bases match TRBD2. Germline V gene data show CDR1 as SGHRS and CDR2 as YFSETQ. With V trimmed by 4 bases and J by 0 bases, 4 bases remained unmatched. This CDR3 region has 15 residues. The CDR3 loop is CASSRSSGSTDTQYF. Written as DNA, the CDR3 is TGCGCCAGCAGCCGATCTAGCGGGAGCACAGATACGCAGTATTTT.

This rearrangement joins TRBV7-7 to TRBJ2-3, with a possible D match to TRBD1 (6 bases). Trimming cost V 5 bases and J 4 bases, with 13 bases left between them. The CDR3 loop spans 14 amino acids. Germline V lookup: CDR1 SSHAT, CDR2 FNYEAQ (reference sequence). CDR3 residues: CASSVWDNSDTQYF. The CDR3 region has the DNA TGTGCCAGCAGCGTTTGGGACAACTCAGATACGCAGTATTTT.

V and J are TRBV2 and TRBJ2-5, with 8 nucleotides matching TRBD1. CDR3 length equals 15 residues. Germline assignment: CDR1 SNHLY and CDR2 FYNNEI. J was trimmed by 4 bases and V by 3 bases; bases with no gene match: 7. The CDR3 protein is CASSERGTGGETQYF. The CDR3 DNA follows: TGTGCCAGCAGTGAGAGGGGGACAGGTGGAGAGACCCAGTACTTC. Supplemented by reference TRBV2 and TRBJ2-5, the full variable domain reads EPEVTQTPSHQVTQMGQEVILRCVPISNHLYFYWYRQILGQKVEFLVSFYNNEISEKSEIFDDQFSVERPDGSNFTLKIRSTKLEDSAMYFCASSERGTGGETQYFGPGTRLLVL.

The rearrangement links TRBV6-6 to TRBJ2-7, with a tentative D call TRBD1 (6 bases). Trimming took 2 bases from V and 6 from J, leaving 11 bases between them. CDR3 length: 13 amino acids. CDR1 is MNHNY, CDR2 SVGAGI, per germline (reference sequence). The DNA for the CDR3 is TGTGCCAGCAGTTACCAGGGGTCTAGCGAGCAGTACTTC. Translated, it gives CASSYQGSSEQYF.

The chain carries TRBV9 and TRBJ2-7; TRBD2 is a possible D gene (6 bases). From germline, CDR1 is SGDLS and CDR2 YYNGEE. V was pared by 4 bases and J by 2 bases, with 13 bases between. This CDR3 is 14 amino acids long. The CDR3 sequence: CASSPSTRPYEQYF. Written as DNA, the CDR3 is TGTGCCAGCAGCCCCTCGACTAGACCCTACGAGCAGTACTTC.

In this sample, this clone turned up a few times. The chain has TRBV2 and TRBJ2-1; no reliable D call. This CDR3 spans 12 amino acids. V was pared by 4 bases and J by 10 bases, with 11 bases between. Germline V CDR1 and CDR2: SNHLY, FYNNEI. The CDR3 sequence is CASSGRRSEQFF. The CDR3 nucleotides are TGTGCCAGCAGTGGGCGGCGGTCAGAGCAGTTCTTC.

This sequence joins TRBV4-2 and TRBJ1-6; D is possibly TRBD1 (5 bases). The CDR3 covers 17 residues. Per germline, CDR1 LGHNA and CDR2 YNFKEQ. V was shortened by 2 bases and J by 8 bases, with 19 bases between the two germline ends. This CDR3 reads CASSQLLTAPGYSPLHF. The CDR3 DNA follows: TGTGCCAGCAGCCAACTCTTGACAGCACCAGGGTATTCACCCCTCCACTTT.

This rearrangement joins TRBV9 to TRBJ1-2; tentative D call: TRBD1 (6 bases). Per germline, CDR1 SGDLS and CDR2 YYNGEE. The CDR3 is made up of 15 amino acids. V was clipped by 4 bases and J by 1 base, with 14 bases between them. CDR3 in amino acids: CASSRGGGLNYGYTF. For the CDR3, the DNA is TGTGCCAGCAGCCGGGGGGGCGGTCTTAACTATGGCTACACCTTC.

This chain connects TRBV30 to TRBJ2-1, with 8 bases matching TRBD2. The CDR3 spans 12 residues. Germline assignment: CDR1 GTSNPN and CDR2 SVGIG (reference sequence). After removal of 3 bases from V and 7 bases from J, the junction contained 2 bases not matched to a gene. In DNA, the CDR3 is TGTGCCTGGAGCCCGGGGGGGAATGAGCAGTTCTTC. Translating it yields CAWSPGGNEQFF.

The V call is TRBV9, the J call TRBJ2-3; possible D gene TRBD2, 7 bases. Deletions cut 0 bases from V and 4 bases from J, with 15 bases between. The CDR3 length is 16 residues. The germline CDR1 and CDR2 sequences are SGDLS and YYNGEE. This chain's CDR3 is CASSVGVGGAADTQYF. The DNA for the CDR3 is TGTGCCAGCAGCGTAGGAGTTGGGGGGGCGGCAGATACGCAGTATTTT.

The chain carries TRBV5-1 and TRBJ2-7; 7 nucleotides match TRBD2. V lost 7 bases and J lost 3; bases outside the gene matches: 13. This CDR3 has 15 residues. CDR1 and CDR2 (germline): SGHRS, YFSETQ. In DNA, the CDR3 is TGCGCCAGCGGCCTGAGGGACTATGGGGACTACGAGCAGTACTTC. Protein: CASGLRDYGDYEQYF.

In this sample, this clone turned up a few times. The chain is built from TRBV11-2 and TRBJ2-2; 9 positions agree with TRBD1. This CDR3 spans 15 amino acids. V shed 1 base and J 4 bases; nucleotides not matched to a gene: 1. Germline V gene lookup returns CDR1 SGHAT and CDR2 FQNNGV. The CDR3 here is CASSLGDRATGELFF. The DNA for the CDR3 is TGTGCCAGCAGCTTAGGGGACAGGGCCACCGGGGAGCTGTTTTTT.

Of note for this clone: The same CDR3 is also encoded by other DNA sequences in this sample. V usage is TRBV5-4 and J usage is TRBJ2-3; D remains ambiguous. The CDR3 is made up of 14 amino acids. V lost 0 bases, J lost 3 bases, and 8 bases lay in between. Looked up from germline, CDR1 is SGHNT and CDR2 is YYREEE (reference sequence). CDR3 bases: TGTGCCAGCAGCTTGGGACTTGCGACAGATACGCAGTATTTT. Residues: CASSLGLATDTQYF.